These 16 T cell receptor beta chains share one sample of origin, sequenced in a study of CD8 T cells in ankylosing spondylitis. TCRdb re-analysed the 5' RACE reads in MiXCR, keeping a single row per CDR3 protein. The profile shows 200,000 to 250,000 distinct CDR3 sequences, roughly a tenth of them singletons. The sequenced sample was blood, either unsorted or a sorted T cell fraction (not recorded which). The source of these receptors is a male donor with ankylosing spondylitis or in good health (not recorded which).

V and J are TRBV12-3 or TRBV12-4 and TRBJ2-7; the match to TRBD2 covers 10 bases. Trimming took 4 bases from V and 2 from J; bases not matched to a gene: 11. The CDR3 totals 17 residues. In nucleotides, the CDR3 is TGTGCCAGCAGTTCACAGCGGGAGGGCCATTCCCCCTACGAGCAGTACTTC. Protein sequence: CASSSQREGHSPYEQYF.

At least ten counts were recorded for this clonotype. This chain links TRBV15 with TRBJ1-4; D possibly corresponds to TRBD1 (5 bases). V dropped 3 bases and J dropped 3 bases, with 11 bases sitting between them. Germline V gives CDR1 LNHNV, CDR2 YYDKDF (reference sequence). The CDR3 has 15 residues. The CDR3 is CATSSRQTPNEKLFF. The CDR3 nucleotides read TGTGCCACCAGCAGCAGACAGACCCCTAATGAAAAACTGTTTTTT.

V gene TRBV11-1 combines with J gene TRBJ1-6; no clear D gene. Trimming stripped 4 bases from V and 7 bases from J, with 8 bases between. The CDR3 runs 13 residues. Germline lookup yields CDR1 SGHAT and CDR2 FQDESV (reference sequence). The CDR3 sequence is CASSSGPNSPLHF. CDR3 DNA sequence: TGTGCCAGCAGCTCCGGACCCAATTCACCCCTCCACTTT.

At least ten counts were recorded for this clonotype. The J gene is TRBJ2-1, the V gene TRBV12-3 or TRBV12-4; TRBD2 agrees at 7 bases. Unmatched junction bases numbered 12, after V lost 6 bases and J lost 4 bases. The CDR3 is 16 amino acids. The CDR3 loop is CASSPGSLAVYNEQFF. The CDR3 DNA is TGTGCCAGCAGCCCGGGCTCTCTAGCGGTATACAATGAGCAGTTCTTC.

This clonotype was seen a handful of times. CDR3 in amino acids: CASSLPRASYNEQFF. The DNA for the CDR3 is TGTGCCAGTAGCCTACCGCGAGCCTCCTACAATGAGCAGTTCTTC. This chain joins TRBV19 and TRBJ2-1; D remains ambiguous. This CDR3 has 15 amino acids. CDR1 is LNHDA and CDR2 is SQIVND in the germline V gene (reference sequence). V was shortened by 6 bases and J by 0 bases, with 12 bases between the two germline ends.

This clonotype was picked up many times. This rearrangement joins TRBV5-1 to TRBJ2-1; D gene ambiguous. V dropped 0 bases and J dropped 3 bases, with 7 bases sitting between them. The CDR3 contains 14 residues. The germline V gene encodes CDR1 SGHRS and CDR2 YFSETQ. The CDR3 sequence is CASSLGPLYNEQFF. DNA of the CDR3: TGCGCCAGCAGCTTGGGACCGCTCTACAATGAGCAGTTCTTC.

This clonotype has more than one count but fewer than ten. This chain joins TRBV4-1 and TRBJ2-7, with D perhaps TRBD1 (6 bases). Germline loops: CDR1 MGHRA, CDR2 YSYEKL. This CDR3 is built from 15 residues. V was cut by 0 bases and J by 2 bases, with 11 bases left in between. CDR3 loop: CASSQDPQGTYEQYF. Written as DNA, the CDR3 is TGCGCCAGCAGCCAAGACCCGCAGGGGACCTACGAGCAGTACTTC.

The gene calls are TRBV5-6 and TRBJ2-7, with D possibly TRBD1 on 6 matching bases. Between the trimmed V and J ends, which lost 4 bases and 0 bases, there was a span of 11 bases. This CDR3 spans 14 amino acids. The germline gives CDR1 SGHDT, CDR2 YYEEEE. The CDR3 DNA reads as TGTGCCAGCAGCGGGGACACCCACTCCTACGAGCAGTACTTC. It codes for CASSGDTHSYEQYF.

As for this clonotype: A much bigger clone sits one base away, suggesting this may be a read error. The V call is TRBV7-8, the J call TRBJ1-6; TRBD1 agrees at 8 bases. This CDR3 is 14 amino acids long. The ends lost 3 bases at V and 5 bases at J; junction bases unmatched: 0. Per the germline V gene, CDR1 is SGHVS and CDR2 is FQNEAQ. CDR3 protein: CASSLDRDNSPLHF. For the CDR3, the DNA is TGTGCCAGCAGCTTGGACAGGGATAATTCACCCCTCCACTTT.

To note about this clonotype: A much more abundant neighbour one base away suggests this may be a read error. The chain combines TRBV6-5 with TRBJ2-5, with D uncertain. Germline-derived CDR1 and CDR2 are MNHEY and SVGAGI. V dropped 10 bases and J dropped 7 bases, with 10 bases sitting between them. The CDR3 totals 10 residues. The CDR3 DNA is TGTGCCACCTACGCCGGGACCCAGTACTTC. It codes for CATYAGTQYF.

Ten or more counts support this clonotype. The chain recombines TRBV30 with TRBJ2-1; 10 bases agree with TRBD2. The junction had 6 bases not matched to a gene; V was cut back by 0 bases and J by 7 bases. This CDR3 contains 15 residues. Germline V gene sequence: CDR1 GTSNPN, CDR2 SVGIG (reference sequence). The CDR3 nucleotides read TGTGCCTGGAGTGTAGGCCTAGCGGGAGTAAATGAGCAGTTCTTC. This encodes CAWSVGLAGVNEQFF. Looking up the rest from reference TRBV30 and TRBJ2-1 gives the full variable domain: SQTIHQWPATLVQPVGSPLSLECTVEGTSNPNLYWYRQAAGRGLQLLFYSVGIGQISSEVPQNLSASRPQDRQFILSSKKLLLSDSGFYLCAWSVGLAGVNEQFFGPGTRLTVL.

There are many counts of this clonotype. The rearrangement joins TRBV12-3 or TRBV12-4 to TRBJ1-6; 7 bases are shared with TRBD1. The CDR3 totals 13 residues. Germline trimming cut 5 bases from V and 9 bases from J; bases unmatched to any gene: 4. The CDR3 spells CASSTGVGSPLHF. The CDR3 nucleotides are TGTGCCAGCAGTACAGGGGTTGGTTCACCCCTCCACTTT.

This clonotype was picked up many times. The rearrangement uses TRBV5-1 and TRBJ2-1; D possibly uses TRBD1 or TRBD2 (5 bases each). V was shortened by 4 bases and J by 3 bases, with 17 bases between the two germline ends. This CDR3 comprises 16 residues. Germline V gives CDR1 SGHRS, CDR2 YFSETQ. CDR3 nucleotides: TGCGCCAGCAGCCCCGATGCCGGGACCCGCTACAATGAGCAGTTCTTC. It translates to CASSPDAGTRYNEQFF.

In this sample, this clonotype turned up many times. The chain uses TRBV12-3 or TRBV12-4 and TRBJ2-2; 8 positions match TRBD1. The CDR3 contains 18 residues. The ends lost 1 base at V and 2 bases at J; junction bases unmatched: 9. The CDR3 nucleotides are TGTGCCAGCAGTTTAGGGGGCGGGACAGGTAGAAACACCGGGGAGCTGTTTTTT. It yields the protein CASSLGGGTGRNTGELFF.

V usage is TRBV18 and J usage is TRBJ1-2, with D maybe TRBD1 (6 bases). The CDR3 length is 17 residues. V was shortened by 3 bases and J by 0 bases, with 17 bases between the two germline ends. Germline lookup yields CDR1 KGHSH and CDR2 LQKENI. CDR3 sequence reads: CASSPGTGSLANYGYTF. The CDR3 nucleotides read TGTGCCAGCTCACCGGGAACAGGGTCCTTGGCTAACTATGGCTACACCTTC.

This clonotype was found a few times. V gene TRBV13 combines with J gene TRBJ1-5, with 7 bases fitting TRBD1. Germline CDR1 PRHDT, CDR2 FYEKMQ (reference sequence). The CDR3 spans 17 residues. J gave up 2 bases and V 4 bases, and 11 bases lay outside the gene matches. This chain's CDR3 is CASSSPPRQGGNQPQHF. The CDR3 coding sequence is TGTGCCAGCAGCTCACCCCCCCGACAGGGCGGCAATCAGCCCCAGCATTTT.